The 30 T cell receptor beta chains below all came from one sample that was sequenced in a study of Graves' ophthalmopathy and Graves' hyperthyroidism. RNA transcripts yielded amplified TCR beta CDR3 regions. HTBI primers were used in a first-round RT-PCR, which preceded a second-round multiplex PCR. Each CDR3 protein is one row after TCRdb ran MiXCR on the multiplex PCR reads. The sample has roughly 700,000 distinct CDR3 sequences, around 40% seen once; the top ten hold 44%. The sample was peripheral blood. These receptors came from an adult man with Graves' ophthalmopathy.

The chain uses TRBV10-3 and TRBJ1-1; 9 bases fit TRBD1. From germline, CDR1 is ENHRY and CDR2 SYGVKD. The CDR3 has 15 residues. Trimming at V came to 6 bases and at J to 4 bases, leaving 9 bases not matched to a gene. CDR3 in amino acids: CAIRGTGFVGTEAFF. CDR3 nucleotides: TGTGCCATCAGGGGGACAGGGTTCGTAGGCACTGAAGCTTTCTTT.

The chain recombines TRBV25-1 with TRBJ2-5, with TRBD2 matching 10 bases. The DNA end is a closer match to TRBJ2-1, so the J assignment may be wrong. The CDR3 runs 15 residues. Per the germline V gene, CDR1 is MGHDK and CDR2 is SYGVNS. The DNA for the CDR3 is TGTGCCAGCAGTAACCAGCGGGAGGGCCACAATGAGCAGTTCTTC. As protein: CASSNQREGHNEQFF.

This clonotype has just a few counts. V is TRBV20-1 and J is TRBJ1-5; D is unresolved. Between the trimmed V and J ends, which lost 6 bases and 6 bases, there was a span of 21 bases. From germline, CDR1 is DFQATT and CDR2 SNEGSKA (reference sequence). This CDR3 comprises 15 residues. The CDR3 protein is CSAKVRRGGGQPQHF. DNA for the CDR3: TGCAGTGCCAAAGTCCGGCGGGGTGGTGGTCAGCCCCAGCATTTT.

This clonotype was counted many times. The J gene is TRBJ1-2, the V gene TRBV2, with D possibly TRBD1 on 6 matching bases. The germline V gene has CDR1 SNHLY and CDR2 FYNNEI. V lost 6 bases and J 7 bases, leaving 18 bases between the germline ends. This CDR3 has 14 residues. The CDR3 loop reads CASRTQRGFAGYTF. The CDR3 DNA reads TGTGCCAGCAGAACCCAAAGGGGGTTTGCTGGCTACACCTTC.

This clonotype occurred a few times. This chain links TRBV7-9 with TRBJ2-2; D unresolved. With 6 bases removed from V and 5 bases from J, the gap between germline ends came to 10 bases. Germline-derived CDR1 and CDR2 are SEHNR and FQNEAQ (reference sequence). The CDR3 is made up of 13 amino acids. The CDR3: CASSGYVTGELFF. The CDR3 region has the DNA TGTGCCAGCAGTGGCTATGTAACCGGGGAGCTGTTTTTT.

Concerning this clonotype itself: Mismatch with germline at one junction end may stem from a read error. In DNA, the CDR3 is TGTGCCAGCAGTTACCAGGAGGGTACTGAAGCTTTCTTT. As protein: CASSYQEGTEAFF. V gene TRBV10-3 combines with J gene TRBJ1-1, with unresolved D. Germline V gene lookup returns CDR1 ENHRY and CDR2 SYGVKD. The CDR3 totals 13 residues.

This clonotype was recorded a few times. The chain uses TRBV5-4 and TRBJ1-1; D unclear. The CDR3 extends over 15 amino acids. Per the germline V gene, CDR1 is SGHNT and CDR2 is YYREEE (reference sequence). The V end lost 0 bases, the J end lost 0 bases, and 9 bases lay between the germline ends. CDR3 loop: CASSLGADMNTEAFF. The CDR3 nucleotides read TGTGCCAGCAGCTTGGGGGCAGATATGAACACTGAAGCTTTCTTT. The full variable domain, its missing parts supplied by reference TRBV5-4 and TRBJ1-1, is ETGVTQSPTHLIKTRGQQVTLRCSSQSGHNTVSWYQQALGQGPQFIFQYYREEENGRGNFPPRFSGLQFPNYSSELNVNALELDDSALYLCASSLGADMNTEAFFGQGTRLTVV.

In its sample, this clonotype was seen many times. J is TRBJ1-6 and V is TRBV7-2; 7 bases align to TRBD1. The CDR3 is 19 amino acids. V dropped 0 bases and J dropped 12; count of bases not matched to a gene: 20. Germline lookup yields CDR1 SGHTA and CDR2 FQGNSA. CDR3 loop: CASSLALDRDQAGTVPLHF. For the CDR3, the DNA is TGTGCCAGCAGCTTAGCCCTCGACAGGGACCAGGCCGGGACTGTACCCCTCCACTTT.

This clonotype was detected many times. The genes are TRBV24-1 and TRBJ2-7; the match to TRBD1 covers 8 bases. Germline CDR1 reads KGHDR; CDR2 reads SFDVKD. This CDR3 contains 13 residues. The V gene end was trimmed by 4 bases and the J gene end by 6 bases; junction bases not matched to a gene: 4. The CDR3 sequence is CATSDGQGSEQYF. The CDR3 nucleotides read TGTGCCACCAGTGACGGACAGGGCAGCGAGCAGTACTTC.

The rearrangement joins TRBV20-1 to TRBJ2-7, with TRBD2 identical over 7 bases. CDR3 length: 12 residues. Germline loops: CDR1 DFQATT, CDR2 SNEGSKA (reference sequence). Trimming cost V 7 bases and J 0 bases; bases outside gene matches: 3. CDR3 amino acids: CSVSGDSYEQYF. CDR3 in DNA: TGCAGTGTAAGCGGGGACTCCTACGAGCAGTACTTC.

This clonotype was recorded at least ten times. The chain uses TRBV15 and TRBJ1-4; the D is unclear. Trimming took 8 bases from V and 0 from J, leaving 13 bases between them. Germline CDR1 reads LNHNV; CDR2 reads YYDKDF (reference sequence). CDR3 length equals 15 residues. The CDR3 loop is CATRGRVATNEKLFF. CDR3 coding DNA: TGTGCCACCCGGGGAAGGGTTGCAACTAATGAAAAACTGTTTTTT.

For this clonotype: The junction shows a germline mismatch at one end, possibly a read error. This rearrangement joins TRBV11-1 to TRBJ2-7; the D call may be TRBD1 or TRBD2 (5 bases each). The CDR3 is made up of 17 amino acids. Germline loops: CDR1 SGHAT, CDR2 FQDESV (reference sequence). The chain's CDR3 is CAGSLVIGGPSSYEQYF. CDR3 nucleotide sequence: TGTGCCGGCAGCTTAGTTATTGGGGGTCCCAGCTCCTACGAGCAGTACTTC.

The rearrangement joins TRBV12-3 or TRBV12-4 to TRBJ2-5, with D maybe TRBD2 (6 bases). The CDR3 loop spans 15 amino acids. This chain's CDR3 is CASGLGGTAQETQYF. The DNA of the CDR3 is TGTGCTAGTGGTTTGGGCGGGACTGCACAAGAGACCCAGTACTTC.

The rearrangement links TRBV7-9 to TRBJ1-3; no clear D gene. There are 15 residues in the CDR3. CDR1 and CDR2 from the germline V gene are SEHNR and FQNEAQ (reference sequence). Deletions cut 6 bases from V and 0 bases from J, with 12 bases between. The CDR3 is CASSYGDPSGNTIYF. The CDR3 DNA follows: TGTGCCAGCAGTTACGGAGACCCCTCTGGAAACACCATATATTTT.

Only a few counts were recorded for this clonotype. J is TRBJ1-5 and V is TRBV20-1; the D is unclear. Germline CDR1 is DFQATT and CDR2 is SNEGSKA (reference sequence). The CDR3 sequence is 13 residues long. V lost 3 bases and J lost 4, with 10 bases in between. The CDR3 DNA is TGCAGTGCTAGTATCAGTCTGAATCAGCCCCAGCATTTT. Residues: CSASISLNQPQHF.

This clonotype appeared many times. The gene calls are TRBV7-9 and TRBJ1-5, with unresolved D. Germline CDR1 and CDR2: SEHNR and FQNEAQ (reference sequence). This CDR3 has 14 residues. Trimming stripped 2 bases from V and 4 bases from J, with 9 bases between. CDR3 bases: TGTGCCAGCAGCTTATCGACGGGGAATCAGCCCCAGCATTTT. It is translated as CASSLSTGNQPQHF. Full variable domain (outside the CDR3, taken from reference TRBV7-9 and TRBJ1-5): DTGVSQNPRHKITKRGQNVTFRCDPISEHNRLYWYRQTLGQGPEFLTYFQNEAQLEKSRLLSDRFSAERPKGSFSTLEIQRTEQGDSAMYLCASSLSTGNQPQHFGDGTRLSIL.

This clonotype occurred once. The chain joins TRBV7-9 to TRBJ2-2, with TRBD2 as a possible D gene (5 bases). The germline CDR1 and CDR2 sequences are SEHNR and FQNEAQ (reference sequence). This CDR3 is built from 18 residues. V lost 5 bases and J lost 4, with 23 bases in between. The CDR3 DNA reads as TGTGCCAGCAGCCAAGAGGGCCGGCTAGCTCGCGGCACCGGGGAGCTGTTTTTT. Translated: CASSQEGRLARGTGELFF.

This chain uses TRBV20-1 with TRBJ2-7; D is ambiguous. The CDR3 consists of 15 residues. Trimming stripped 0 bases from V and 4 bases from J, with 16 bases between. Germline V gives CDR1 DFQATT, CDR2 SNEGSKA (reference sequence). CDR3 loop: CSARDRWGSLYEQYF. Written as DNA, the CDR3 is TGCAGTGCTAGAGATCGATGGGGATCCCTTTACGAGCAGTACTTC.

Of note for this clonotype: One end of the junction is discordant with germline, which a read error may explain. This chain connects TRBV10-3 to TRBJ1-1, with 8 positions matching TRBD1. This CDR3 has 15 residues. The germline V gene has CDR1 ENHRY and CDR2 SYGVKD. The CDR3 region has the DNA TGTGCCAGCAGTTACCCGGGACAGGCTCGTGGGGTAGCTTTCTTT. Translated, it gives CASSYPGQARGVAFF.

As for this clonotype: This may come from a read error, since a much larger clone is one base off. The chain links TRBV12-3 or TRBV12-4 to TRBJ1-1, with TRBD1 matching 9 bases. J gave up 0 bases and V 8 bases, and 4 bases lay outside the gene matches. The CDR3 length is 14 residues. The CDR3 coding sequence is TGTGCCAGCGCGGGACAGGGAATGAACACTGAAGCTTTCTTT. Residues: CASAGQGMNTEAFF.

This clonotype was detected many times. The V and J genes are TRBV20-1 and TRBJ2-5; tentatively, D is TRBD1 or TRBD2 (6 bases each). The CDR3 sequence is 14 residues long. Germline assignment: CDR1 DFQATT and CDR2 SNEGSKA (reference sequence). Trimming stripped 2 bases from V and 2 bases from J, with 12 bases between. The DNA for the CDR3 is TGCAGTGCTAGATCCCGGAGGGGGCAAGAGACCCAGTACTTC. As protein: CSARSRRGQETQYF.

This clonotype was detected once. The CDR3 spells CASSREAATNEKLFF. Written as DNA, the CDR3 is TGTGCCAGCAGCCGAGAGGCTGCAACTAATGAAAAACTGTTTTTT. The rearrangement uses TRBV7-9 and TRBJ1-4, with D uncertain. Germline CDR1 is SEHNR and CDR2 is FQNEAQ (reference sequence). Trimming removed 5 bases from V and 0 bases from J, with 10 bases in between. This CDR3 is 15 amino acids long.

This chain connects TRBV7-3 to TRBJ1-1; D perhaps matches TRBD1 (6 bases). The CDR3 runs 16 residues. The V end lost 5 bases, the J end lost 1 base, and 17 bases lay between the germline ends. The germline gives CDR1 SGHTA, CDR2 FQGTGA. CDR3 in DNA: TGTGCCAGCAGCACCATGAGGGGGGGCGCGAACACTGAAGCTTTCTTT. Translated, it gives CASSTMRGGANTEAFF.

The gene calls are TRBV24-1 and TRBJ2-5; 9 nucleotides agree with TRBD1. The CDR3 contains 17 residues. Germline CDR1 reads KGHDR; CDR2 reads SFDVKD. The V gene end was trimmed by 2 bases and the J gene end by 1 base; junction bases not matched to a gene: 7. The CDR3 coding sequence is TGTGCCACCAGTGATTCGGACAAGACAGGGGGCCAAGAGACCCAGTACTTC. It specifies CATSDSDKTGGQETQYF.

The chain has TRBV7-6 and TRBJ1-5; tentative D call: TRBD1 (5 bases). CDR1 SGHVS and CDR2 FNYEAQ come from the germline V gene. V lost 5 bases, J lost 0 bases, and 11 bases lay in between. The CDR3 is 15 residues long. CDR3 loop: CASSQAGSSNQPQHF. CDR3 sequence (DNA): TGTGCCAGCAGCCAAGCAGGGAGTAGCAATCAGCCCCAGCATTTT.

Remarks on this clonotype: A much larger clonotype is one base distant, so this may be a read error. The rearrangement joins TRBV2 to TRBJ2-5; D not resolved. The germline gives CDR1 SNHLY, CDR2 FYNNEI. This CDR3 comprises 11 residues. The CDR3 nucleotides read TGTGACAGCAGCCGGACGGAGACCCAGTACTTC. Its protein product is CDSSRTETQYF.

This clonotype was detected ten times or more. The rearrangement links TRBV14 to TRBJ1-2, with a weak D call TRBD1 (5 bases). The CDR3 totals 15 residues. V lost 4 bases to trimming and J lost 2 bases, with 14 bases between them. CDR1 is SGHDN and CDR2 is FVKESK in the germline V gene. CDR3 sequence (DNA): TGTGCCAGCAGCCCAGTCGTTGGGGCGAACTATGGCTACACCTTC. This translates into CASSPVVGANYGYTF.

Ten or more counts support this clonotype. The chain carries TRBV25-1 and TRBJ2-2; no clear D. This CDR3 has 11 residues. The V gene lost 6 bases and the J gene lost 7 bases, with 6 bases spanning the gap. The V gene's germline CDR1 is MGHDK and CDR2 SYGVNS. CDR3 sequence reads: CASRWGGELFF. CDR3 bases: TGTGCCAGCAGGTGGGGCGGGGAGCTGTTTTTT.

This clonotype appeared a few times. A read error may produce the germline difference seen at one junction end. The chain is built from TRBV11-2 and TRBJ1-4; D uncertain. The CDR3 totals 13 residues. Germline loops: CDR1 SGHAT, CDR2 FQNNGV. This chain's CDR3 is CASSLPGNEKLFF. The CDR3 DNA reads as TGTGCCAGCAGTTTACCGGGGAATGAAAAATTGTTTTTT. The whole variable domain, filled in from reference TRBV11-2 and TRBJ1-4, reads EAGVAQSPRYKIIEKRQSVAFWCNPISGHATLYWYQQILGQGPKLLIQFQNNGVVDDSQLPKDRFSAERLKGVDSTLKIQPAKLEDSAVYLCASSLPGNEKLFFGSGTQLSVL.

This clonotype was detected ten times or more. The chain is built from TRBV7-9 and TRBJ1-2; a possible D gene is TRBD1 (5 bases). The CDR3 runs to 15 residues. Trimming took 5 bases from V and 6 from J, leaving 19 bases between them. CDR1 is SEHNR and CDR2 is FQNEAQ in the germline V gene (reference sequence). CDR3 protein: CASSPQQGRINGYTF. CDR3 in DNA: TGTGCCAGCAGCCCCCAGCAGGGAAGAATCAATGGCTACACCTTC.